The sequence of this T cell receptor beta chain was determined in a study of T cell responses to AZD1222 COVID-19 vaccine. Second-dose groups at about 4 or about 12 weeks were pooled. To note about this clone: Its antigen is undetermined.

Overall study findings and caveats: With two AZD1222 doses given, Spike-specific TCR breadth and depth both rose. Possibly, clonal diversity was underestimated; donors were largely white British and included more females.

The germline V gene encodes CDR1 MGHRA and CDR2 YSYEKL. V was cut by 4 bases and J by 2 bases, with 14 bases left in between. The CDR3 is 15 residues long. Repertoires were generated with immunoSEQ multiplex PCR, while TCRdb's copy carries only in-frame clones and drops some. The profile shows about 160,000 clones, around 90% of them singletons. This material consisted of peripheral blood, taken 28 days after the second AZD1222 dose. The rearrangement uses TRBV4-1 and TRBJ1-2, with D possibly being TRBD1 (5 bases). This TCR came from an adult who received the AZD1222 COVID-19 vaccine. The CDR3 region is CASSPGGGKNYGYTF. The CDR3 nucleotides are TGCGCCAGCAGCCCGGGCGGGGGAAAGAACTATGGCTACACCTTC.